One sample yielded the 20 T cell receptor beta chains listed below, sequenced in a study of shared clonotypes between healthy human individuals. Data came from immunoSEQ multiplex PCR; TCRdb stores just in-frame clones and leaves some out. The table shows 2 million to 2.5 million clones, with 95% occurring only once. The material sequenced was naive CD4+ T cells sorted from blood. Subset indicated: CD45RA+ positively selected. The receptors were sampled from a man between 18 and 35 years old in good health.

The V call is TRBV7-2, the J call TRBJ2-5; D is uncertain. Per the germline V gene, CDR1 is SGHTA and CDR2 is FQGNSA. V was clipped by 1 base and J by 5 bases, with 8 bases between them. The CDR3 is 13 amino acids. The CDR3 sequence: CASSLGDGETQYF. The CDR3 DNA sequence: TGTGCCAGCAGCTTAGGTGACGGGGAGACCCAGTACTTC.

CDR3 amino acids: CASSPVEGNYGYTF. The CDR3 DNA follows: TGTGCCAGCAGCCCCGTGGAGGGGAACTATGGCTACACCTTC. The genes are TRBV7-6 and TRBJ1-2; D is perhaps TRBD1 (5 bases). V lost 5 bases and J lost 2, with 12 bases in between. There are 14 residues in the CDR3. The germline gives CDR1 SGHVS, CDR2 FNYEAQ.

J is TRBJ2-1 and V is TRBV6-1, with D perhaps matching TRBD1 (5 bases). CDR1 is MNHNS and CDR2 is SASEGT in the germline V gene. V was cut by 0 bases and J by 11 bases, with 14 bases left in between. There are 14 residues in the CDR3. This chain's CDR3 is CASSEALRQGQQFF. The CDR3 region has the DNA TGTGCCAGCAGTGAAGCGCTTCGGCAGGGTCAGCAGTTCTTC.

V and J are TRBV5-8 and TRBJ2-7, with TRBD2 matching over 11 bases. The J segment lost 2 bases and the V segment lost 6 bases, leaving 10 bases of the junction unmatched. Per the germline V gene, CDR1 is SGHTS and CDR2 is YDEGEE. This CDR3 spans 16 amino acids. The CDR3 region has the DNA TGTGCCAGCACCAATGGGGTGGGACTAGCGGCCTACGAGCAGTACTTC. Translating gives CASTNGVGLAAYEQYF.

The rearrangement joins TRBV6-1 to TRBJ1-2; 10 bases match TRBD1. The length of the CDR3 is 17 residues. Germline CDR1 reads MNHNS; CDR2 reads SASEGT. J gave up 4 bases and V 4 bases, and 12 bases lay outside the gene matches. The CDR3 is CASSGRQGALGFYGYTF. CDR3 in DNA: TGTGCCAGCAGTGGGCGACAGGGGGCACTCGGCTTCTATGGCTACACCTTC.

Turning to this clone: Different DNA sequences within this sample yield the same CDR3. The chain links TRBV5-1 to TRBJ2-5; possibly TRBD1 for D (5 bases). The length of the CDR3 is 14 residues. Germline loops: CDR1 SGHRS, CDR2 YFSETQ. V was cut by 0 bases and J by 3 bases, with 9 bases left in between. The CDR3 is CASSLGQGKETQYF. In nucleotides, the CDR3 is TGCGCCAGCAGCTTGGGTCAGGGTAAAGAGACCCAGTACTTC.

The chain recombines TRBV30 with TRBJ2-2; no reliable D call. Deletions cut 3 bases from V and 4 bases from J, with 12 bases between. Germline CDR1 is GTSNPN and CDR2 is SVGIG (reference sequence). The CDR3 runs 14 residues. The CDR3 sequence is CAWSFAGSTGELFF. For the CDR3, the DNA is TGTGCCTGGAGCTTTGCAGGATCCACCGGGGAGCTGTTTTTT. The whole variable domain, remainder taken from reference TRBV30 and TRBJ2-2, is SQTIHQWPATLVQPVGSPLSLECTVEGTSNPNLYWYRQAAGRGLQLLFYSVGIGQISSEVPQNLSASRPQDRQFILSSKKLLLSDSGFYLCAWSFAGSTGELFFGEGSRLTVL.

This sequence joins TRBV18 and TRBJ1-2, with a tentative D call TRBD1 (5 bases). Germline lookup yields CDR1 KGHSH and CDR2 LQKENI. CDR3 length: 15 amino acids. The V gene lost 5 bases and the J gene lost 6 bases, with 19 bases spanning the gap. The CDR3 nucleotides read TGTGCCAGCTCATCTCCGGGACGCCTAGGAGATGGCTACACCTTC. Translation gives CASSSPGRLGDGYTF.

The chain joins TRBV5-6 to TRBJ2-1; TRBD1 aligns across 8 bases. V shed 4 bases, J shed 5 bases, and the junction held 8 bases outside the gene matches. The CDR3 runs to 15 residues. Germline V gene lookup returns CDR1 SGHDT and CDR2 YYEEEE. The CDR3 DNA follows: TGTGCCAGCAGCCCGGGGGACAGGAAAAACAATGAGCAGTTCTTC. Its protein product is CASSPGDRKNNEQFF.

The chain joins TRBV7-2 to TRBJ1-1, with a weak D call TRBD1 (6 bases). Germline-derived CDR1 and CDR2 are SGHTA and FQGNSA. This CDR3 is 15 amino acids long. V was cut by 1 base and J by 1 base, with 10 bases left in between. CDR3 sequence reads: CASSLGGGQNTEAFF. Written as DNA, the CDR3 is TGTGCCAGCAGCTTAGGAGGGGGTCAGAACACTGAAGCTTTCTTT. Full variable domain (rest looked up from reference TRBV7-2 and TRBJ1-1): GAGVSQSPSNKVTEKGKDVELRCDPISGHTALYWYRQSLGQGLEFLIYFQGNSAPDKSGLPSDRFSAERTGGSVSTLTIQRTQQEDSAVYLCASSLGGGQNTEAFFGQGTRLTVV.

The chain couples TRBV6-5 to TRBJ1-2, with 9 bases identical to TRBD1. The CDR3 has 16 amino acids. The germline gives CDR1 MNHEY, CDR2 SVGAGI. The ends lost 2 bases at V and 4 bases at J; junction bases unmatched: 8. The CDR3 loop is CASSYRGQGKAYGYTF. The CDR3, as DNA: TGTGCCAGCAGTTACCGAGGACAGGGGAAGGCCTATGGCTACACCTTC.

The gene calls are TRBV5-1 and TRBJ1-1; tentatively, D is TRBD1 (5 bases). The CDR3 has 13 residues. The germline V and J ends were trimmed by 7 bases and 0 bases, with 10 bases remaining between them. Germline lookup yields CDR1 SGHRS and CDR2 YFSETQ. CDR3 residues: CASGARMNTEAFF. DNA of the CDR3: TGCGCCAGCGGGGCGAGGATGAACACTGAAGCTTTCTTT.

The chain is built from TRBV6-6 and TRBJ2-1; no clear D gene. Trimming took 2 bases from V and 12 from J, leaving 14 bases between them. CDR3 length: 13 amino acids. From germline, CDR1 is MNHNY and CDR2 SVGAGI (reference sequence). The DNA for the CDR3 is TGTGCCAGCAGTTACGGAGAGTGGCTAGGGCAGTTCTTC. This gives the protein CASSYGEWLGQFF.

The chain combines TRBV28 with TRBJ2-7; D possibly matches TRBD1 or TRBD2 (5 bases each). V dropped 6 bases and J dropped 5 bases, with 23 bases sitting between them. The CDR3 is 16 amino acids. CDR1 and CDR2 (germline): MDHEN, SYDVKM. The chain's CDR3 is CASRISGTATPNEQYF. The CDR3, as DNA: TGTGCCAGCAGGATATCCGGGACCGCGACGCCTAACGAGCAGTACTTC.

In nucleotides, the CDR3 is TGTGCCAGCTCACCAGGAGCGGGGGGGGTCCAAGAGACCCAGTACTTC. Protein product: CASSPGAGGVQETQYF. J is TRBJ2-5 and V is TRBV18; 10 positions agree with TRBD2. The CDR3 is 16 residues long. Unmatched junction bases numbered 4, after V lost 2 bases and J lost 1 base. Germline loops: CDR1 KGHSH, CDR2 LQKENI.

The chain carries TRBV7-9 and TRBJ2-5; 8 nucleotides align to TRBD1. The CDR3 has 13 residues. Trimming removed 8 bases from V and 2 bases from J; junction bases left unmatched: 4. Germline V gene sequence: CDR1 SEHNR, CDR2 FQNEAQ (reference sequence). CDR3 bases: TGTGCCAGCGCCAGGGGGCCTCAAGAGACCCAGTACTTC. Protein product: CASARGPQETQYF.

This chain connects TRBV19 to TRBJ2-2, with D possibly TRBD2 on 6 matching bases. Germline-derived CDR1 and CDR2 are LNHDA and SQIVND (reference sequence). Between the trimmed V and J ends, which lost 4 bases and 7 bases, there was a span of 16 bases. This CDR3 region has 15 residues. The CDR3 here is CASSTLSEGSGELFF. As DNA, the CDR3 is TGTGCCAGTAGTACCCTGTCGGAGGGGAGCGGGGAGCTGTTTTTT.

CDR3 coding DNA: TGTGCCAGCAGTTACGGGAAAATGAACACTGAAGCTTTCTTT. It translates to CASSYGKMNTEAFF. The chain combines TRBV28 with TRBJ1-1; no reliable D call. Trimming took 4 bases from V and 0 from J, leaving 9 bases between them. Germline CDR1 reads MDHEN; CDR2 reads SYDVKM. CDR3 size: 14 residues.

CDR3 sequence: CASSIEPSGYGYTF. The CDR3 nucleotides are TGTGCCAGTAGTATAGAACCAAGTGGCTATGGCTACACCTTC. This sequence joins TRBV19 and TRBJ1-2; D unclear. V was cut by 0 bases and J by 4 bases, with 9 bases left in between. Germline V lookup: CDR1 LNHDA, CDR2 SQIVND (reference sequence). This CDR3 contains 14 residues.

This sequence joins TRBV7-2 and TRBJ2-7, with TRBD2 matching over 10 bases. Unmatched junction bases numbered 3, after V lost 5 bases and J lost 2 bases. Germline lookup yields CDR1 SGHTA and CDR2 FQGNSA. CDR3 length equals 14 residues. CDR3 coding DNA: TGTGCCAGCAGCCGGACTAGCGGTGCCTACGAGCAGTACTTC. It translates to CASSRTSGAYEQYF.